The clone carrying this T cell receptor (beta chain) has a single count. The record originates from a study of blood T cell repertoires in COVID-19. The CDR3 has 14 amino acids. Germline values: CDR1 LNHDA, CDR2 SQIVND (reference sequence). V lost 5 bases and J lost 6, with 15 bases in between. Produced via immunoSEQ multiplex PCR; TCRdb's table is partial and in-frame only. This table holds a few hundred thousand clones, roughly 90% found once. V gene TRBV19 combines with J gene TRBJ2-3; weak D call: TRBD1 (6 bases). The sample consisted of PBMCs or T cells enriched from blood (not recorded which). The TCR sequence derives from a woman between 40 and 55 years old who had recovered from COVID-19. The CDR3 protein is CASSLRGDRDTQYF. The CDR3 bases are TGTGCCAGTAGTCTGAGGGGCGACAGGGATACGCAGTATTTT.